A selection of T cell receptor beta chains follows, all from one sample in a study of blood T cells in healthy people across ages. TCRdb passed the 5' RACE reads through MiXCR, listing each CDR3 protein once. This repertoire shows some 1,800,000 distinct CDR3 sequences, about two fifths found once; its top ten account for 20% to 25%. Sequenced input: blood. Every receptor here comes from a human donor in good health. Both conserved end residues are part of each CDR3. The order of the fields is D gene, clone size, V gene, J gene, CDR3 DNA, CDR3 protein. A D gene is named only where the DNA matches it firmly. Expanded clones get a size class; other rows say once, few or many, or leave the size out.

d_gene: TRBD1
abundance: few
v_gene: TRBV2
j_gene: TRBJ2-5
CDR3nt: TGTGCCAGCAGTGAGAGGACAGGGGGCTTTCAAGAGACCCAGTACTTC
CDR3aa: CASSERTGGFQETQYF

d_gene: .
abundance: .
v_gene: TRBV3-1
j_gene: TRBJ2-1
CDR3nt: TGTGCCAGCAGCGGGGCCCCGGCCTACAATGAGCAGTTCTTC
CDR3aa: CASSGAPAYNEQFF

d_gene: .
abundance: many
v_gene: TRBV6-2/TRBV6-3
j_gene: TRBJ2-7
CDR3nt: TGTGCCAGCAGTGGGGACACACTGGAGCAGTACTTC
CDR3aa: CASSGDTLEQYF

d_gene: TRBD2
abundance: few
v_gene: TRBV7-2
j_gene: TRBJ2-7
CDR3nt: TGTGCCAGCAGCCCCCGACTAGCGGTCTACGAGCAGTACTTC
CDR3aa: CASSPRLAVYEQYF

d_gene: .
abundance: .
v_gene: TRBV11-2
j_gene: TRBJ2-3
CDR3nt: TGTGCCAGCAGCACGTACAGGGAGGCAGATACGCAGTATTTT
CDR3aa: CASSTYREADTQYF

d_gene: TRBD1
abundance: .
v_gene: TRBV10-3
j_gene: TRBJ2-3
CDR3nt: TGTGCCATCAGGGTGGACAGGGACACAGATACGCAGTATTTT
CDR3aa: CAIRVDRDTDTQYF

d_gene: TRBD1
abundance: .
v_gene: TRBV18
j_gene: TRBJ2-5
CDR3nt: TGTGCCAGCAGCCCCGGGACAGGGGGCTCGGAGACCCAGTACTTC
CDR3aa: CASSPGTGGSETQYF

d_gene: .
abundance: .
v_gene: TRBV6-5
j_gene: TRBJ2-1
CDR3nt: TGTGCCAGCAGTTCGAGGGAATCCTACGATGAGCAGTTCTTC
CDR3aa: CASSSRESYDEQFF

d_gene: TRBD1
abundance: few
v_gene: TRBV3-1
j_gene: TRBJ2-5
CDR3nt: TGTGCCAGCAGCCAAAACGACAGGGAAGGTGGTTTGGAGACCCAGTACTTC
CDR3aa: CASSQNDREGGLETQYF

d_gene: .
abundance: few
v_gene: TRBV4-2
j_gene: TRBJ2-5
CDR3nt: TGTGCCAGCAGCCAAGGGAGGACGGGGGATAGTTTGGAGACCCAGTACTTC
CDR3aa: CASSQGRTGDSLETQYF

d_gene: TRBD1
abundance: few
v_gene: TRBV7-9
j_gene: TRBJ1-1
CDR3nt: TGTGCCAGCGGGACAGGGAGGACTGAAGCTTTCTTT
CDR3aa: CASGTGRTEAFF

d_gene: TRBD2
abundance: .
v_gene: TRBV10-3
j_gene: TRBJ2-3
CDR3nt: TGTGCCATCAGTGAGCAGGGACTAGCGGGGTTGGATACGCAGTATTTT
CDR3aa: CAISEQGLAGLDTQYF

d_gene: TRBD2
abundance: .
v_gene: TRBV29-1
j_gene: TRBJ2-3
CDR3nt: TGCAGCGCGGAAACTAGCGGCGGAGTTACGCAGTATTTT
CDR3aa: CSAETSGGVTQYF

d_gene: TRBD1
abundance: .
v_gene: TRBV13
j_gene: TRBJ2-5
CDR3nt: TGTGCCAGCAGCCCCGCATACGAGACAGGGGATCAGTACTTC
CDR3aa: CASSPAYETGDQYF

d_gene: .
abundance: few
v_gene: TRBV6-5
j_gene: TRBJ2-3
CDR3nt: TGTGCCAGCAGTTACTCGATGAGGGACACAGATACGCAGTATTTT
CDR3aa: CASSYSMRDTDTQYF

d_gene: TRBD1
abundance: .
v_gene: TRBV4-1
j_gene: TRBJ1-6
CDR3nt: TGCGCCAGCACTCAAAGGGGACAGGGGGGTTCACCCCTCCACTTT
CDR3aa: CASTQRGQGGSPLHF

d_gene: TRBD1
abundance: few
v_gene: TRBV10-3
j_gene: TRBJ2-7
CDR3nt: TGTGCCATCAGCGGACAGGGCACTTCCTACGAGCAGTACTTC
CDR3aa: CAISGQGTSYEQYF

d_gene: .
abundance: .
v_gene: TRBV6-2/TRBV6-3
j_gene: TRBJ2-5
CDR3nt: TGTGCCAGCAGTTACCCACACCCGAACCAAGAGACCCAGTACTTC
CDR3aa: CASSYPHPNQETQYF

d_gene: .
abundance: .
v_gene: TRBV9
j_gene: TRBJ1-4
CDR3nt: TGTGCCAGCAGCGTAGCCACCTCGGGTGAAAAACTGTTTTTT
CDR3aa: CASSVATSGEKLFF

d_gene: .
abundance: few
v_gene: TRBV7-2
j_gene: TRBJ1-2
CDR3nt: TGTGCCAGCAGCTTAGTTAGTCCCGGCTACACCTTC
CDR3aa: CASSLVSPGYTF

d_gene: .
abundance: .
v_gene: TRBV29-1
j_gene: TRBJ2-1
CDR3nt: TGCAGCGTTGAGGGGACATATTACAATGAGCAGTTCTTC
CDR3aa: CSVEGTYYNEQFF

d_gene: .
abundance: few
v_gene: TRBV12-3/TRBV12-4
j_gene: TRBJ2-3
CDR3nt: TGTGCCAGCAGTTTTATCGGGCCCTCCGCGCAGTATTTT
CDR3aa: CASSFIGPSAQYF

d_gene: TRBD1
abundance: .
v_gene: TRBV5-1
j_gene: TRBJ2-1
CDR3nt: TGCGCCAGCAGCTTAAGGACAGGAATACCGTTCAATGAGCAGTTCTTC
CDR3aa: CASSLRTGIPFNEQFF

d_gene: .
abundance: .
v_gene: TRBV29-1
j_gene: TRBJ2-3
CDR3nt: TGCAGCGTTCGAAGTGAGATACTTACAGATACGCAGTATTTT
CDR3aa: CSVRSEILTDTQYF

d_gene: .
abundance: few
v_gene: TRBV12-3/TRBV12-4
j_gene: TRBJ1-2
CDR3nt: TGTGCCAGCAGGTTACAGGGCGCGTGGGGCTACACCTTC
CDR3aa: CASRLQGAWGYTF

d_gene: .
abundance: once
v_gene: TRBV4-1
j_gene: TRBJ1-4
CDR3nt: TGCGCCAGCAGCCAACAGGGTGAAGAAAAACTGTTTTTT
CDR3aa: CASSQQGEEKLFF